This T cell receptor (beta chain) is from a study of blood T cell repertoires in COVID-19. Study context: Samples representing acute and convalescent COVID-19 were sourced from the United States, Italy and Spain. T cells, B-cell-depleted T cells, or PBMCs provided the cDNA or gDNA that served as material.

As processed by the authors: Quantification of nucleated cells was approximated via reference gene primer amplification. Profiling relied on immunoSEQ multiplex PCR, and the TCRdb table lists in-frame clones only, not all of them. From that table come the V and J calls and clone size; the DNA was used to work out D and trimming. This sample has about 210,000 clones, with about 90% found just once. This clone has a single count. V lost 5 bases, J lost 0 bases, and 9 bases lay in between. Germline values: CDR1 LNHDA, CDR2 SQIVND (reference sequence). This CDR3 is 14 amino acids long. This sequence joins TRBV19 and TRBJ2-3, with D tentatively TRBD1 (6 bases). Material: peripheral blood. The receptor comes from a woman aged 70 to 79 with acute or convalescent COVID-19. In DNA, the CDR3 is TGTGCCAGTAGTCAGGACAGTAGCACAGATACGCAGTATTTT. It yields the protein CASSQDSSTDTQYF.